These T cell receptor beta chains were read from a single sample in a study of cytomegalovirus exposure and HLA in healthy donors. Clones were sequenced by immunoSEQ multiplex PCR, and TCRdb holds only the in-frame ones, with some missing. The sample records roughly 170,000 clones, over 70% being singletons. Specimen: PBMCs. The receptors come from a woman aged 25 to 39 in good health and CMV-seronegative. Both conserved end residues are part of each CDR3. A D gene is named only where the DNA matches it firmly. A row's size may be missing; if present it is once, few, many or a size class.

d_gene	v_gene	abundance	j_gene	CDR3nt	CDR3aa
TRBD1	TRBV2	NA	TRBJ2-2	TGTGCCAGCAGCAGACAGGGGGCGAACACCGGGGAGCTGTTTTTT	CASSRQGANTGELFF
NA	TRBV4-3	NA	TRBJ2-2	TGCGCCAGCAGCCAAGTTGGCAGGGTGGCCGGGGAGCTGTTTTTT	CASSQVGRVAGELFF
TRBD1	TRBV28	NA	TRBJ1-4	TGTGCCAGCAGTTCCTCCGGGACAGGGGCGGAAAAACTGTTTTTT	CASSSSGTGAEKLFF
NA	TRBV9	few	TRBJ1-1	TGTGCCAGCAGCGTAGCCCGGACTGAAGCTTTCTTT	CASSVARTEAFF
NA	TRBV29-1	once	TRBJ2-6	TGCAGCGCTAGTGGATACTCTGGGGCCAACGTCCTGACTTTC	CSASGYSGANVLTF
NA	TRBV6-5	NA	TRBJ1-2	TGTGCCAGCAGTTATGCGCTGAGTAGTGGCTATGGCTACACCTTC	CASSYALSSGYGYTF
NA	TRBV11-2	NA	TRBJ1-6	TGTGCCAGCAGCCAGAGATTGGCAGGGGATTCACCCCTCCACTTT	CASSQRLAGDSPLHF
TRBD2	TRBV2	NA	TRBJ2-1	TGTGCCAGCAGGAATCCGGGACTAGCGAAAAACAATGAGCAGTTCTTC	CASRNPGLAKNNEQFF
TRBD2	TRBV4-1	NA	TRBJ2-7	TGCGCCAGCAGCCTTGGACTAGCGGGGGGTGAATACGAGCAGTACTTC	CASSLGLAGGEYEQYF
TRBD1	TRBV18	NA	TRBJ1-2	TGTGCCAGCTCACCACCGGGCGCAGGGGGCTACTATGGCTACACCTTC	CASSPPGAGGYYGYTF
TRBD2	TRBV30	NA	TRBJ2-1	TGTGCCTGGAGACTAGCGGGAGGTCGAAATGAGCAGTTCTTC	CAWRLAGGRNEQFF
NA	TRBV7-2	NA	TRBJ2-5	TGTGCCAGCAGCAATACACATCAAGAGACCCAGTACTTC	CASSNTHQETQYF
NA	TRBV19	once	TRBJ2-7	TGTGCCAGTAGTATATACTGGTATGGGCAAATCGAGCAGTACTTC	CASSIYWYGQIEQYF
NA	TRBV5-1	NA	TRBJ2-7	TGCGCCAGCAGCCCGGACGGGCGGGGCCTCTACGAGCAGTACTTC	CASSPDGRGLYEQYF
NA	TRBV7-2	NA	TRBJ2-7	TGTGCCAGCAGTCGGGACACCTCCTACGAGCAGTACTTC	CASSRDTSYEQYF
TRBD1	TRBV28	NA	TRBJ1-2	TGTGCCAGCAGTGCAGTAGGACAGGGCAACTATGGCTACACCTTC	CASSAVGQGNYGYTF
NA	TRBV5-1	NA	TRBJ2-1	TGCGCCAGCAGCTTTTGGGGCGGCTCCTACAATGAGCAGTTCTTC	CASSFWGGSYNEQFF
TRBD2	TRBV5-4	NA	TRBJ2-3	TGTGCCAGCTCGCCGGGCGGGAGGGCAGGGGATACGCAGTATTTT	CASSPGGRAGDTQYF
TRBD1	TRBV4-3	NA	TRBJ2-6	TGCGCCAGCAGCCCAGAGGACAGGGTAGCAGGGGCCAACGTCCTGACTTTC	CASSPEDRVAGANVLTF
NA	TRBV5-1	NA	TRBJ1-4	TGCGCCAGCAGCTTGGGCCCCGAGGTCCTTAATGAAAAACTGTTTTTT	CASSLGPEVLNEKLFF
NA	TRBV28	NA	TRBJ1-6	TGTGCCAGCATGGGGACGGGAGCGCAGTATAATTCACCCCTCCACTTT	CASMGTGAQYNSPLHF
NA	TRBV7-2	NA	TRBJ2-3	TGTGCCAGCTTGATCCAAAGTCGGGATACGCAGTATTTT	CASLIQSRDTQYF
NA	TRBV28	NA	TRBJ2-7	TGTGCCAGCAGTCCGCCAGAGGATTTCGACGAGCAGTACTTC	CASSPPEDFDEQYF
NA	TRBV7-2	NA	TRBJ1-1	TGTGCCAGCAGCCCATCAGTGGTCGGGGTGAACACTGAAGCTTTCTTT	CASSPSVVGVNTEAFF
NA	TRBV19	NA	TRBJ1-2	TGTGCCAGTAGTATCATCCACCCGACTTCCCCTAACTATGGCTACACCTTC	CASSIIHPTSPNYGYTF
NA	TRBV7-9	NA	TRBJ1-2	TGTGCCAGCAGCGAAAGGACACGATCTAACTATGGCTACACCTTC	CASSERTRSNYGYTF
TRBD1	TRBV29-1	NA	TRBJ2-7	TGCAGCGTTGCCCGGAACGGACAGGGACTCTACGAGCAGTACTTC	CSVARNGQGLYEQYF
TRBD1	TRBV7-2	NA	TRBJ1-1	TGTGCCAGCAGCCGCCGGGACAGGGGGGCTAGTCGAGCTTTCTTT	CASSRRDRGASRAFF
TRBD2	TRBV5-4	NA	TRBJ2-4	TGTGCCAGCAGCCAGCTCCGGGGGGGCGCCAAAAACATTCAGTACTTC	CASSQLRGGAKNIQYF
TRBD1	TRBV14	NA	TRBJ2-1	TGTGCCAGCAGCCAATTTACGGGACAGGGGTACTACAATGAGCAGTTCTTC	CASSQFTGQGYYNEQFF
NA	TRBV5-4	NA	TRBJ1-2	TGTGCCAGCAGCCACCAACAGAACCCCTATGGCTACACCTTC	CASSHQQNPYGYTF
NA	TRBV6-1	once	TRBJ2-1	TGTGCCAGCAGTGAACTAGGAGGTCTATTCAATGAGCAGTTCTTC	CASSELGGLFNEQFF
NA	TRBV5-1	NA	TRBJ1-5	TGCGCCAGCAGGGCGGGGGCGGATCAGCCCCAGCATTTT	CASRAGADQPQHF
NA	TRBV28	NA	TRBJ1-2	TGTGCCAGCAGTTTATGGAGAGGTCCGGGTGGCTACACCTTC	CASSLWRGPGGYTF
TRBD2	TRBV30	NA	TRBJ2-4	TGTGCCTGGAGCGAACTAGCGACAGCCAAAAACAGTCAGTACTTC	CAWSELATAKNSQYF
TRBD1	TRBV28	NA	TRBJ1-2	TGTGCCAGCAGGCGGACAGGGACGTATGGCTACACCTTC	CASRRTGTYGYTF
TRBD1	TRBV11-2	NA	TRBJ2-2	TGTGCCAGCAGCTTAGGGACAGGGCGAGGTGGGACCGGGGAGCTGTTTTTT	CASSLGTGRGGTGELFF
TRBD2	TRBV9	NA	TRBJ2-1	TGTGCCAGCAGCGCGGGACTAGCGGTTAATGAGCAGTTCTTC	CASSAGLAVNEQFF
TRBD2	TRBV15	NA	TRBJ2-1	TGTGCCACCAGCACCTTACCGGGACTAGCGGGGGGGGATGAGCAGTTCTTC	CATSTLPGLAGGDEQFF
NA	TRBV11-2	once	TRBJ1-5	TGTGCCAGCAGCACAGGGTCAGATCAGCCCCAGCATTTT	CASSTGSDQPQHF
TRBD2	TRBV14	NA	TRBJ2-7	TGTGCCAGCAGCCACCTCGCGGGAGACAGCGGCGAGCAGTACTTC	CASSHLAGDSGEQYF
TRBD2	TRBV4-3	NA	TRBJ2-4	TGCGCCAGCAGCCAAGAATTAGCGGGGGGATTAAACATTCAGTACTTC	CASSQELAGGLNIQYF
NA	TRBV14	NA	TRBJ2-7	TGTGCCAGCAGCCCCCAGGGCTACGAGCAGTACTTC	CASSPQGYEQYF
NA	TRBV9	NA	TRBJ2-1	TGTGCCAGCAGCGTAGTGGATAGCCCCTACAATGAGCAGTTCTTC	CASSVVDSPYNEQFF
NA	TRBV12-5	few	TRBJ1-5	TGTGCTAGTGGTTTGGTACGGAATCCCGAGGGGCCCCAGCATTTT	CASGLVRNPEGPQHF
NA	TRBV5-6	NA	TRBJ2-7	TGTGCCAGCAGCAGGAATGAGGGAGCCGGCTCCTACGAGCAGTACTTC	CASSRNEGAGSYEQYF
NA	TRBV5-1	NA	TRBJ2-3	TGCGCCAGCAGCTTGAATGGGCTAGCAGCAGATACGCAGTATTTT	CASSLNGLAADTQYF
TRBD2	TRBV11-2	NA	TRBJ2-7	TGTGCCAGCAGCCCTCTGCGGCGGGAGGATCTCGAGCAGTACTTC	CASSPLRREDLEQYF
TRBD1	TRBV4-1	NA	TRBJ2-1	TGCGCCAGCAGCCGAATTCAACAGGGGACTGAGCAGTTCTTC	CASSRIQQGTEQFF
TRBD2	TRBV5-4	NA	TRBJ2-4	TGTGCCAGCAGCCCCGGGGGCCTAGCGGGGGTTTCCAAAAACATTCAGTACTTC	CASSPGGLAGVSKNIQYF
TRBD1	TRBV28	NA	TRBJ1-5	TGTGCCAGCAGTCCGCCTTCGAAAAGGACAGGTAATAGCAATCAGCCCCAGCATTTT	CASSPPSKRTGNSNQPQHF
TRBD1	TRBV5-4	NA	TRBJ1-2	TGTGCCAGCAGCTTGGAACAGGGGCGAAGCTATGGCTACACCTTC	CASSLEQGRSYGYTF
TRBD2	TRBV27	NA	TRBJ2-7	TGTGCCAGCAGTTTAGGGACTAGCTCCTACGAGCAGTACTTC	CASSLGTSSYEQYF
TRBD2	TRBV19	NA	TRBJ2-4	TGTGCCAGTAGTGTCCAAGGAGCGGGAGGAAGCAAAAACATTCAGTACTTC	CASSVQGAGGSKNIQYF
TRBD2	TRBV6-1	NA	TRBJ2-1	TGTGCCAGCAGTGGGGGACTAGCGGGCTACAATGAGCAGTTCTTC	CASSGGLAGYNEQFF